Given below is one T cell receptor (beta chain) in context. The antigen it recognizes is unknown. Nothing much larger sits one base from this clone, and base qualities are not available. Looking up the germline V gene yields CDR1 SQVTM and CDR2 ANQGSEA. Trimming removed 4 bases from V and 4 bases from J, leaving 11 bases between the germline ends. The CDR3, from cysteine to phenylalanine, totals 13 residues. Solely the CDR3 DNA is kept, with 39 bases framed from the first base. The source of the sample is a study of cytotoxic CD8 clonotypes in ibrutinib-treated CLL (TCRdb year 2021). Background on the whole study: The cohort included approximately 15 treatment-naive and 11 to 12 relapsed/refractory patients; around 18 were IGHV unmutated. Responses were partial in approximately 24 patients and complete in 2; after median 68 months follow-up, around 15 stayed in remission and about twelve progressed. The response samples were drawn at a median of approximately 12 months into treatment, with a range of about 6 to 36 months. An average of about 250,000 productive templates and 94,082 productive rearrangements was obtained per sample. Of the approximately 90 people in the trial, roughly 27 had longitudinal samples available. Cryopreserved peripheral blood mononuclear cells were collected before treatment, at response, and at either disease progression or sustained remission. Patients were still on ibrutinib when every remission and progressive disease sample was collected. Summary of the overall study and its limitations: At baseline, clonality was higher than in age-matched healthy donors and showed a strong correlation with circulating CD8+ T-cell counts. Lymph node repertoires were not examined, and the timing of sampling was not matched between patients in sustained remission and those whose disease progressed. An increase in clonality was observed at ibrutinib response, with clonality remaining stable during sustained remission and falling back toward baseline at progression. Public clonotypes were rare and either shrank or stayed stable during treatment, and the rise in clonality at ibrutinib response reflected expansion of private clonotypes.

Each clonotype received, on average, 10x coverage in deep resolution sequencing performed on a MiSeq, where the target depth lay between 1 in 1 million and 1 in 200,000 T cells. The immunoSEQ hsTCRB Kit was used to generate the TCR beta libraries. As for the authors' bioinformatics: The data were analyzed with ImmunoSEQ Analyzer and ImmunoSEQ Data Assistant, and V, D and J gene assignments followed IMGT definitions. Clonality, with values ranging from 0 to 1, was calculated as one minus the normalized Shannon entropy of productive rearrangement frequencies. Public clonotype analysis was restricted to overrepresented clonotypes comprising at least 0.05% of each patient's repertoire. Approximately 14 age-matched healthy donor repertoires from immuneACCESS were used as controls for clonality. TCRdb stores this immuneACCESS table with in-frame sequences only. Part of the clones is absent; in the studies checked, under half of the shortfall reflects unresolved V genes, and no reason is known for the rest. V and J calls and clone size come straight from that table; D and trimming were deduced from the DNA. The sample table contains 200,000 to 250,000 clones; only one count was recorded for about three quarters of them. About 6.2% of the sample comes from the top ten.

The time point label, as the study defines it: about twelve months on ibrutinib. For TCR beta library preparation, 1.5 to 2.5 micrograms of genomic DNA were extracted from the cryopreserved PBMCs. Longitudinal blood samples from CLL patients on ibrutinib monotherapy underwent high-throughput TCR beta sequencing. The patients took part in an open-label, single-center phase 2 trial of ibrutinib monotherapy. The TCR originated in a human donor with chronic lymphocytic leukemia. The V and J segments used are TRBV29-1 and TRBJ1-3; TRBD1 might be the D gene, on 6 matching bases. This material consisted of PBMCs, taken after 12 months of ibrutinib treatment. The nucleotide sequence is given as TGCAGCGTTGTACAGGGAAAAGGAAACACCATATATTTT. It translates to CSVVQGKGNTIYF.